This T cell receptor (beta chain) was profiled in a study of blood T cell repertoires in COVID-19. Whole-study context: From T cells, B-cell-depleted T cells, or PBMCs came the material, which was cDNA or gDNA.

In germline, CDR1 is LNHDA, CDR2 SQIVND (reference sequence). V lost 1 base and J lost 0, with 10 bases in between. The CDR3 contains 16 residues. With respect to this clone: Additional DNA sequences in this sample encode the identical CDR3.

Enrolment of Seattle patients took place during active infection, and they were followed longitudinally. Source study methods: How many nucleated cells were present was estimated from reference gene primer amplification. Measured with immunoSEQ multiplex PCR; TCRdb has only the in-frame clones, and not every one. The V and J calls and clone size come from that table; D and trimming were worked out from the DNA. The profile shows 60,000 to 80,000 clones, around 80% of them singletons. The chain employs TRBV19 and TRBJ2-1; D is possibly TRBD2 (6 bases). The sample was peripheral blood. The source of this sequence is a man in his forties or fifties with COVID-19, enrolled during active disease. The CDR3 sequence is CASSIVGGISYNEQFF. In DNA form, the CDR3 reads TGTGCCAGTAGTATAGTTGGCGGGATCTCCTACAATGAGCAGTTCTTC.